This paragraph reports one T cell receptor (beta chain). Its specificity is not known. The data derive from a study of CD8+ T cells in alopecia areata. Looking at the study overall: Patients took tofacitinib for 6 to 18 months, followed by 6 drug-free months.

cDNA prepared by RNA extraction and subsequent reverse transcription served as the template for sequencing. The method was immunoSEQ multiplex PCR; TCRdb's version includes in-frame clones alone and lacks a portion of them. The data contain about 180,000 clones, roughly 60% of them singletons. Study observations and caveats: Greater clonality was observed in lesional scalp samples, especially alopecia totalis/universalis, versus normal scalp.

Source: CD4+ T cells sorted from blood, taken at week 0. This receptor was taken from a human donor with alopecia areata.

The CDR3, as DNA: TGTGCCAGCAGTAGCGGGGTTCACACAGATACGCAGTATTTT. It codes for CASSSGVHTDTQYF. The V gene is TRBV6-5, the J gene TRBJ2-3; TRBD2 aligns across 7 bases. Germline V gives CDR1 MNHEY, CDR2 SVGAGI. CDR3 length equals 14 residues. Unmatched junction bases numbered 4, after V lost 5 bases and J lost 2 bases.